The present TCR beta chain was sequenced within a study of blood T cell repertoires in COVID-19 (dated by TCRdb to about 2020). For context, the study as a whole: Collaborator samples came from the United States, Italy and Spain and covered acute and convalescent phases of COVID-19. Samples came from the ongoing ImmuneRACE study (first 160 participants) plus 1,254 subjects from 6 global collaborators. The prospective study material was composed of cDNA or gDNA derived from T cells, B-cell-depleted T cells, or PBMCs. The repertoires were released in a freely available public database intended as a resource for research on the immune response to SARS-CoV-2. The dataset comprised deeply sampled blood TCRbeta repertoires from subjects exposed to, actively infected with, or recovered from COVID-19. Where available, HLA class I and class II types were obtained from metadata supplied by the sample provider rather than from assay-based typing. Sample metadata almost always included a de-identified subject ID, COVID-19 status, age in years and sex.

Whole blood was collected in K2EDTA tubes by collaborating institutions according to the institutions' own protocols. For TCRbeta analysis, collaborators shipped samples as frozen whole blood, isolated PBMCs, or DNA extracted from either of those sample types. From the cysteine through the phenylalanine, the CDR3 covers 11 amino acids. Solely the CDR3 DNA is kept, with 33 bases framed from the first base. The V and J ends are trimmed by 0 bases and 7 bases, leaving 6 bases between them. CDR1 and CDR2 (DFQATT, SNEGSKA) derive from the germline V gene (reference sequence). TCRbeta CDR3 regions were amplified from genomic DNA using the immunoSEQ Assay, a bias-controlled multiplex PCR. In the original analysis: The number of nucleated cells in each sample was estimated from the amplification of reference gene primers within the assay. To quantify the absolute abundance of each unique TCRbeta CDR3 rearrangement, sequence reads were collapsed and filtered. For each sample, productive Simpson clonality was calculated as the square root of Simpson's diversity index over productive rearrangements. TCRdb stores this immuneACCESS table with in-frame sequences only. Part of the clones is absent; in the studies checked, under half of the shortfall reflects unresolved V genes, and no reason is known for the rest. From that table come the V and J calls and clone size; the DNA was used to work out D and trimming. The sample profile shows fewer than 150,000 clones; 70% to 85% of them were found once. The top ten clones comprise roughly 2.7% of the sample.

Summary of the overall study and its limitations: How much clinical and demographic metadata was included differed by source and by participant, and the metadata was provided uncurated.

With regard to this clone: Its antigen target is currently unknown. Base qualities are missing; no much larger clone stands one base away.

Sequenced: peripheral blood. Recombination connected TRBV20-1 to TRBJ1-2; the D gene assignment is ambiguous. The TCR comes from a man aged 45 to 65 with acute or convalescent COVID-19. The DNA sequence is as follows: TGCAGTGCTAGAGATTCACTTGGCTACACCTTC. Its protein product is CSARDSLGYTF.